These 14 T cell receptor beta chains share one sample of origin, sequenced in a study of CD8 T cells in Susac syndrome. RNA amounts of about 0.5 to 1 ug underwent reverse transcription with random hexamers. TCRdb analysed the immunoSEQ multiplex PCR reads with MiXCR anew, one entry per CDR3 protein. The sample yields about 400,000 distinct CDR3 sequences, around 83% seen once. The sample comprised CD8+ T cells from PBMCs. Receptors were obtained from a human donor with multiple sclerosis.

This clonotype was observed once. The J gene is TRBJ2-1, the V gene TRBV27; 9 nucleotides line up with TRBD1. The CDR3 has 15 residues. In germline, CDR1 is MNHEY, CDR2 SMNVEV (reference sequence). J was trimmed by 7 bases and V by 2 bases; bases with no gene match: 6. The CDR3 nucleotides are TGTGCCAGCAGTTTAGGACAGGGGCCACTAAATGAGCAGTTCTTC. This translates into CASSLGQGPLNEQFF.

The rearrangement joins TRBV5-5 to TRBJ1-1; D gene unclear. Trimming removed 4 bases at V and 5 bases at J, with 18 bases between. In germline, CDR1 is SGHKS, CDR2 YYEKEE (reference sequence). The CDR3 has 15 amino acids. CDR3 residues: CASSTLELGNTEAFF. DNA of the CDR3: TGTGCCAGCAGCACTCTTGAGCTGGGGAATACTGAAGCTTTCTTT.

The V gene is TRBV10-1, the J gene TRBJ2-4; the D gene is possibly TRBD1 (5 bases). V was pared by 0 bases and J by 5 bases, with 11 bases between. The CDR3 extends over 15 amino acids. Germline CDR1 WNHNN, CDR2 SYGVQD (reference sequence). Written as DNA, the CDR3 is TGCGCCAGCAGTGAGTCGAGAGACAGCGAAAACATTCAGTACTTC. It yields the protein CASSESRDSENIQYF.

The chain couples TRBV6-1 to TRBJ2-5; D is ambiguous. Germline V gene data show CDR1 as MNHNS and CDR2 as SASEGT. The CDR3 length is 10 residues. V lost 6 bases to trimming and J lost 5 bases, with 4 bases between them. The CDR3 nucleotides read TGTGCCAGCAGGGGGGAGACCCAGTACTTC. It specifies CASRGETQYF.

The chain uses TRBV27 and TRBJ1-6; D not resolved. The V and J ends lost 2 bases and 3 bases respectively, with 14 bases between them. CDR3 length: 17 residues. CDR1 and CDR2 (germline): MNHEY, SMNVEV (reference sequence). CDR3 region: CASSLNRMDGYNSPLHF. CDR3 coding DNA: TGTGCCAGCAGTTTAAATCGGATGGACGGCTATAATTCACCCCTCCACTTT.

This sequence joins TRBV28 and TRBJ2-1; TRBD2 might be the D (7 bases). Germline values: CDR1 MDHEN, CDR2 SYDVKM. Trimming removed 11 bases at V and 1 base at J, with 12 bases between. The length of the CDR3 is 13 residues. The CDR3 DNA is TGTGCCGCCGGGGGGCAGTCCTACAATGAGCAGTTCTTC. Translating it yields CAAGGQSYNEQFF.

The V gene is TRBV5-1, the J gene TRBJ2-7, with TRBD1 matching over 7 bases. V dropped 0 bases and J dropped 7; count of bases not matched to a gene: 10. The CDR3 runs 15 residues. Per the germline V gene, CDR1 is SGHRS and CDR2 is YFSETQ. CDR3 nucleotide sequence: TGCGCCAGCAGCTTGGTGCAGAGGGGGCTACATGAGCAGTACTTC. Translated: CASSLVQRGLHEQYF.

This clonotype was recorded a few times. Written as DNA, the CDR3 is TGTGCCAGCAGTTCTCACAGCAATCAGCCCCAGCATTTT. Translated, it gives CASSSHSNQPQHF. The rearrangement links TRBV12-3 or TRBV12-4 to TRBJ1-5, with no clear D. This CDR3 is 13 amino acids long. V lost 4 bases and J lost 1, with 5 bases in between.

V gene TRBV2 combines with J gene TRBJ2-7, with a tentative D call TRBD2 (6 bases). Germline V lookup: CDR1 SNHLY, CDR2 FYNNEI. Trimming shortened V by 2 bases and J by 2 bases, and 13 bases separated the two germline ends. The CDR3 runs 15 residues. The CDR3 DNA reads TGTGCCAGCAGTGAACAGGTGGGGGGTCCCTACGAGCAGTACTTC. It is translated as CASSEQVGGPYEQYF.

The CDR3 here is CASSYTDSHYGYTF. As DNA, the CDR3 is TGTGCCAGCAGTTACACAGACTCCCACTATGGCTACACCTTC. This chain uses TRBV6-5 with TRBJ1-2; no firm D call. Germline V gene sequence: CDR1 MNHEY, CDR2 SVGAGI. V was cut by 2 bases and J by 3 bases, with 10 bases left in between. The length of the CDR3 is 14 residues.

The chain carries TRBV6-1 and TRBJ2-1, with a tentative D call TRBD1 (6 bases). The V gene's germline CDR1 is MNHNS and CDR2 SASEGT. V was trimmed by 2 bases and J by 2 bases, leaving 13 bases between them. The CDR3 is 16 residues long. CDR3 protein: CASSELEGVPYNEQFF. The CDR3 coding sequence is TGTGCCAGCAGTGAACTCGAGGGGGTGCCCTACAATGAGCAGTTCTTC.

V is TRBV2 and J is TRBJ2-2; TRBD2 aligns across 10 bases. Trimming cost V 5 bases and J 2 bases; bases outside gene matches: 5. Germline lookup yields CDR1 SNHLY and CDR2 FYNNEI. This CDR3 region has 16 residues. The CDR3 here is CASSPGLADNTGELFF. DNA of the CDR3: TGTGCCAGCAGTCCTGGACTAGCGGATAACACCGGGGAGCTGTTTTTT.

J is TRBJ2-7 and V is TRBV11-3; 10 nucleotides agree with TRBD2. The J segment lost 0 bases and the V segment lost 3 bases, leaving 14 bases of the junction unmatched. In germline, CDR1 is SGHNT, CDR2 YENEEA. The CDR3 contains 19 residues. CDR3 sequence reads: CASSFPGSLAGEISYEQYF. CDR3 nucleotides: TGTGCCAGCAGCTTCCCGGGGAGCCTAGCGGGAGAGATCTCCTACGAGCAGTACTTC.

The rearrangement links TRBV20-1 to TRBJ2-1, with D unresolved. Between the trimmed V and J ends, which lost 5 bases and 0 bases, there was a span of 11 bases. Looked up from germline, CDR1 is DFQATT and CDR2 is SNEGSKA (reference sequence). This CDR3 has 14 residues. CDR3 DNA sequence: TGCAGTGCTCCGGAGCGCGTCTCCTACAATGAGCAGTTCTTC. Translation: CSAPERVSYNEQFF.